Following are 22 T cell receptor beta chains from one sample sequenced in a study of CD8 T cells in ankylosing spondylitis. TCRdb analysed the 5' RACE reads with MiXCR anew, one entry per CDR3 protein. This sample carries 150,000 to 200,000 distinct CDR3 sequences, about an eighth of them seen once, and the ten largest clones take about 10%. Sequencing was carried out using blood, either unsorted or a sorted T cell fraction (not recorded which). The receptors derive from a female donor with ankylosing spondylitis or in good health (not recorded which).

This clonotype appeared a few times. The chain is built from TRBV20-1 and TRBJ2-3; tentatively, D is TRBD1 or TRBD2 (7 bases each). V lost 3 bases and J lost 7, with 17 bases in between. This CDR3 comprises 14 residues. Germline CDR1 DFQATT, CDR2 SNEGSKA (reference sequence). The CDR3 loop is CSASWQGGMNTQYF. The CDR3 nucleotides are TGCAGTGCTAGCTGGCAGGGGGGGATGAATACGCAGTATTTT.

This clonotype was observed a handful of times. The V call is TRBV27, the J call TRBJ2-1, with 11 positions matching TRBD2. The CDR3 has 16 amino acids. With 3 bases clipped from V and 7 bases from J, the junction kept 8 bases outside the gene matches. Germline values: CDR1 MNHEY, CDR2 SMNVEV (reference sequence). The CDR3 DNA follows: TGTGCCAGCAGTTTCCTGCTAGCGGGAGGCCGGAATGAGCAGTTCTTC. This translates into CASSFLLAGGRNEQFF.

This clonotype was observed at least ten times. The gene calls are TRBV6-1 and TRBJ2-2; D ambiguous. The CDR3 has 14 residues. The V gene's germline CDR1 is MNHNS and CDR2 SASEGT. Trimming removed 6 bases from V and 5 bases from J, with 13 bases in between. The CDR3 sequence is CASRNPRTTGELFF. The DNA for the CDR3 is TGTGCCAGCAGAAACCCCCGGACGACCGGGGAGCTGTTTTTT.

This clonotype was observed many times. The CDR3 sequence: CAWSVTGTNGYTF. DNA of the CDR3: TGTGCCTGGAGTGTAACCGGGACAAATGGCTACACCTTC. V gene TRBV30 combines with J gene TRBJ1-2; D is possibly TRBD1 (6 bases). This CDR3 spans 13 amino acids. Trimming removed 0 bases from V and 6 bases from J, with 11 bases in between. Germline V gives CDR1 GTSNPN, CDR2 SVGIG (reference sequence).

This rearrangement joins TRBV19 to TRBJ2-2; 8 bases fit TRBD2. The CDR3 is 14 amino acids. J was trimmed by 4 bases and V by 6 bases; bases with no gene match: 4. CDR1 LNHDA and CDR2 SQIVND come from the germline V gene (reference sequence). This CDR3 is CASRSAGGTGELFF. The CDR3 region has the DNA TGTGCCAGTAGGTCCGCGGGGGGCACCGGGGAGCTGTTTTTT.

This clonotype has at least ten counts. The rearrangement joins TRBV12-3 or TRBV12-4 to TRBJ1-2; D is ambiguous. V lost 2 bases and J lost 1, with 5 bases in between. The CDR3 length is 13 residues. In nucleotides, the CDR3 is TGTGCCAGCAGTTTAAGATTTAACTATGGCTACACCTTC. Its translation: CASSLRFNYGYTF.

The chain recombines TRBV5-1 with TRBJ1-3, with 8 positions matching TRBD1. CDR3 size: 15 residues. The trim removed 4 bases at V and 2 bases at J, leaving 5 bases unmatched. The germline gives CDR1 SGHRS, CDR2 YFSETQ. Written as DNA, the CDR3 is TGCGCCAGCAGCAAGAACAGGGGGGCTGGAAACACCATATATTTT. Its protein is CASSKNRGAGNTIYF.

This clonotype showed up many times. This chain connects TRBV12-3 or TRBV12-4 to TRBJ1-5, with 8 positions matching TRBD1. This CDR3 contains 14 residues. The V gene end was trimmed by 7 bases and the J gene end by 3 bases; junction bases not matched to a gene: 5. CDR3 DNA: TGTGCCAGCATGCAGGGGGCTATCAATCAGCCCCAGCATTTT. It encodes CASMQGAINQPQHF.

This clonotype was detected many times. The chain links TRBV11-2 to TRBJ2-3, with a possible D match to TRBD2 (5 bases). CDR3 length: 16 residues. Looked up from germline, CDR1 is SGHAT and CDR2 is FQNNGV. V was pared by 4 bases and J by 3 bases, with 17 bases between. CDR3 sequence: CASSWSLAFWTDTQYF. CDR3 coding DNA: TGTGCCAGCAGCTGGTCCCTAGCCTTTTGGACAGATACGCAGTATTTT. Full variable domain (remainder filled in from reference TRBV11-2 and TRBJ2-3): EAGVAQSPRYKIIEKRQSVAFWCNPISGHATLYWYQQILGQGPKLLIQFQNNGVVDDSQLPKDRFSAERLKGVDSTLKIQPAKLEDSAVYLCASSWSLAFWTDTQYFGPGTRLTVL.

This clonotype was found many times. J is TRBJ2-3 and V is TRBV28, with 8 bases matching TRBD1. Germline V CDR1 and CDR2: MDHEN, SYDVKM. CDR3 length: 15 amino acids. Trimming cost V 6 bases and J 3 bases; bases outside gene matches: 8. The CDR3 loop is CASRTAGQGTDTQYF. For the CDR3, the DNA is TGTGCCAGCAGAACCGCTGGACAGGGAACAGATACGCAGTATTTT.

The chain uses TRBV3-1 and TRBJ2-7; the D is unclear. The germline V gene has CDR1 LGHDT and CDR2 YNNKEL (reference sequence). V was clipped by 1 base and J by 2 bases, with 6 bases between them. The CDR3 is 13 amino acids. CDR3 in DNA: TGTGCCAGCAGCCAAGCGGAAACCTACGAGCAGTACTTC. This gives the protein CASSQAETYEQYF.

This clonotype has at least ten counts. V usage is TRBV10-3 and J usage is TRBJ2-7; 7 bases line up with TRBD1. Unmatched junction bases numbered 15, after V lost 10 bases and J lost 0 bases. The CDR3 has 16 residues. Germline V lookup: CDR1 ENHRY, CDR2 SYGVKD. CDR3 amino acids: CATSPTGFNSSYEQYF. CDR3 bases: TGTGCCACCTCTCCGACAGGGTTTAATAGCTCCTACGAGCAGTACTTC.

This clonotype occurred many times. The chain uses TRBV12-3 or TRBV12-4 and TRBJ1-5, with TRBD1 as a possible D gene (6 bases). The CDR3 loop spans 15 amino acids. V was clipped by 5 bases and J by 4 bases, with 15 bases between them. The CDR3 coding sequence is TGTGCCAGCAGTCCCAGGGGTATAGCAAATCAGCCCCAGCATTTT. Its translation: CASSPRGIANQPQHF.

The chain couples TRBV6-1 to TRBJ2-1; TRBD1 might be the D (6 bases). The CDR3 is made up of 16 amino acids. The germline gives CDR1 MNHNS, CDR2 SASEGT. Trimming took off 8 bases at V and 2 bases at J, with 19 bases between the two ends. This chain's CDR3 is CASASGTGPTYNEQFF. The CDR3 coding sequence is TGTGCCAGCGCCTCCGGAACAGGGCCCACCTACAATGAGCAGTTCTTC.

This clonotype showed up many times. This chain joins TRBV5-1 and TRBJ1-6; 7 bases are shared with TRBD1. The germline V gene encodes CDR1 SGHRS and CDR2 YFSETQ. There are 14 residues in the CDR3. With 1 base clipped from V and 9 bases from J, the junction kept 4 bases outside the gene matches. The CDR3 here is CASSLQGEVSPLHF. For the CDR3, the DNA is TGCGCCAGCAGCTTGCAGGGGGAGGTTTCACCCCTCCACTTT.

Many counts were recorded for this clonotype. The rearrangement links TRBV18 to TRBJ2-7, with D possibly being TRBD1 (6 bases). Trimming cost V 3 bases and J 3 bases, with 12 bases left between them. Germline assignment: CDR1 KGHSH and CDR2 LQKENI. The CDR3 totals 14 residues. CDR3 sequence (DNA): TGTGCCAGCTCACCGACTCAGGGGAGCTACGAGCAGTACTTC. It yields the protein CASSPTQGSYEQYF.

The V and J genes are TRBV20-1 and TRBJ2-2; no firm D call. Germline V gene lookup returns CDR1 DFQATT and CDR2 SNEGSKA (reference sequence). CDR3 length: 13 amino acids. V was trimmed by 3 bases and J by 1 base, leaving 6 bases between them. This chain's CDR3 is CSASGQNTGELFF. In DNA, the CDR3 is TGCAGTGCTAGCGGGCAGAACACCGGGGAGCTGTTTTTT.

The chain has TRBV24-1 and TRBJ2-1; maybe TRBD1 (6 bases). Trimming removed 7 bases from V and 9 bases from J, with 18 bases in between. Per the germline V gene, CDR1 is KGHDR and CDR2 is SFDVKD. CDR3 length: 14 amino acids. The CDR3 DNA follows: TGTGCCACCAGGGGCCCAGGGGCCAAACCTGAGCAGTTCTTC. It codes for CATRGPGAKPEQFF.

The chain carries TRBV20-1 and TRBJ2-2, with D tentatively TRBD2 (6 bases). Germline loops: CDR1 DFQATT, CDR2 SNEGSKA (reference sequence). CDR3 length: 13 amino acids. V lost 6 bases to trimming and J lost 8 bases, with 16 bases between them. CDR3 sequence reads: CSAPDYTAGELFF. The CDR3 DNA sequence: TGCAGTGCCCCGGACTACACGGCAGGGGAGCTGTTTTTT.

This clonotype came up many times. V gene TRBV6-5 combines with J gene TRBJ1-5; no clear D gene. Trimming removed 2 bases from V and 5 bases from J, with 16 bases in between. CDR3 length equals 16 residues. Germline CDR1 is MNHEY and CDR2 is SVGAGI. The CDR3 sequence: CASSYRPVGVHQPQHF. Written as DNA, the CDR3 is TGTGCCAGCAGTTACCGGCCCGTTGGGGTACATCAGCCCCAGCATTTT.

This clonotype has only a few counts. This chain uses TRBV20-1 with TRBJ2-1; 7 bases agree with TRBD2. Trimming took 6 bases from V and 3 from J; bases not matched to a gene: 11. The CDR3 covers 15 residues. The germline V gene encodes CDR1 DFQATT and CDR2 SNEGSKA (reference sequence). The CDR3 is CSAPAGSGDYNEQFF. CDR3 nucleotides: TGCAGTGCCCCAGCCGGAAGCGGGGACTACAATGAGCAGTTCTTC.

This clonotype was counted ten times or more. V is TRBV20-1 and J is TRBJ2-5, with D possibly TRBD2 on 5 matching bases. Germline values: CDR1 DFQATT, CDR2 SNEGSKA (reference sequence). The V and J ends lost 2 bases and 1 base respectively, with 11 bases between them. The CDR3 extends over 14 amino acids. CDR3 in DNA: TGCAGTGCTAGACCGGGAATTCGCCAAGAGACCCAGTACTTC. Protein: CSARPGIRQETQYF.